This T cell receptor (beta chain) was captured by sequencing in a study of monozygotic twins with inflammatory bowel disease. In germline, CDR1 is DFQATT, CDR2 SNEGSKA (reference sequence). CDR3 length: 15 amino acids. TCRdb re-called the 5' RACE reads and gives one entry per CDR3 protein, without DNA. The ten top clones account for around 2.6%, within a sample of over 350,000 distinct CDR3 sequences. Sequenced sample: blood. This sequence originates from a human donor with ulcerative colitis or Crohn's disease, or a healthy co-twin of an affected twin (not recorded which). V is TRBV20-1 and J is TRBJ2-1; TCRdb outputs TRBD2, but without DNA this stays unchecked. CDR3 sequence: CSARELGTIHNEQFF.